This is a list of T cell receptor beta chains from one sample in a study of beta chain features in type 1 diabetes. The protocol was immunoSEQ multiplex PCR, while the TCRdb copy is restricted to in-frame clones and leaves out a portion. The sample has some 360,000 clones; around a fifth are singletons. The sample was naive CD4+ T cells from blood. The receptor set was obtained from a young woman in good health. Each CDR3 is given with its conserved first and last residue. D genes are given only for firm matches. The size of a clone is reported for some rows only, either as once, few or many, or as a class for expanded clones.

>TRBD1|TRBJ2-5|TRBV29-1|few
TGCAGCGCAGACAGGGGGCAGGGGGAGACCCAGTACTTC
CSADRGQGETQYF
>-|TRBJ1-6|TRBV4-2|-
TGTGCCAGCAGCCAAGACGGGGGGGGCTATAATTCACCCCTCCACTTT
CASSQDGGGYNSPLHF
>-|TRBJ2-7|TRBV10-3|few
TGTGCCATCTCAGAGGTGGGTTACGAGCAGTACTTC
CAISEVGYEQYF
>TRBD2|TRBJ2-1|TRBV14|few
TGTGCCAGCAGCCAAGTGGGACTAGTGTACAATGAGCAGTTCTTC
CASSQVGLVYNEQFF
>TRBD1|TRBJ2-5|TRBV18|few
TGTGCCAGCTCACTTAGGACAGGGCCCCAAGAGACCCAGTACTTC
CASSLRTGPQETQYF
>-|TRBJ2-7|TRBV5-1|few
TGCGCCAGCAGCTTGGGGCACGAGCAGTACTTC
CASSLGHEQYF
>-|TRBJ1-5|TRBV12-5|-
TGTGCTAGTGCACCGGGGGTGAATCAGCCCCAGCATTTT
CASAPGVNQPQHF
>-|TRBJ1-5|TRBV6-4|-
TGTGCCAGCAGTGTCGTGGAGGGCAATCAGCCCCAGCATTTT
CASSVVEGNQPQHF
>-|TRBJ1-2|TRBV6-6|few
TGTGCCAGCAGTTACCTGGCTCAGGCGAGCTATGGCTACACCTTC
CASSYLAQASYGYTF
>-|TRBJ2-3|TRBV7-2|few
TGTGCCAGCAGCCGGAAGGGGGGGACCACAGATACGCAGTATTTT
CASSRKGGTTDTQYF
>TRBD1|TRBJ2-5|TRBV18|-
TGTGCCAGCTCACCTTTGACAGGGTTCCAAGAGACCCAGTACTTC
CASSPLTGFQETQYF
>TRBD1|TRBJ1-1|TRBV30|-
TGTGCCTGGAGCCCGGGACAGCCGAACACTGAAGCTTTCTTT
CAWSPGQPNTEAFF
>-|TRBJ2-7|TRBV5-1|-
TGCGCCAGCAGCTTCGGGAACTACGAGCAGTACTTC
CASSFGNYEQYF
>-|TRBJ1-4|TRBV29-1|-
TGCAGCGTTGGGGGCGGGAGGGCGGATGAAAAACTGTTTTTT
CSVGGGRADEKLFF
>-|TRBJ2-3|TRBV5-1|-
TGCGCCAGCAGCTTGGCTCCGGGGAGCACAGATACGCAGTATTTT
CASSLAPGSTDTQYF
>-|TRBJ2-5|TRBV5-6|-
TGTGCCAGCAGCCTGGGGGCGCGGGGAGAGACCCAGTACTTC
CASSLGARGETQYF
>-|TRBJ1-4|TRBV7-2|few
TGTGCCAGCAGCTTCAAAAGTACGGGGAAGGAAAAACTGTTTTTT
CASSFKSTGKEKLFF
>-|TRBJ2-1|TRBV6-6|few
TGTGCCAGCACCGGGGGAATCTCCTACAATGAGCAGTTCTTC
CASTGGISYNEQFF
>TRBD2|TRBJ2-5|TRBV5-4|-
TGTGCCAGCAGTCGGATGGCGGGAGAAGAGACCCAGTACTTC
CASSRMAGEETQYF
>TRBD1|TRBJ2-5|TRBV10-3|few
TGTGCCATCAGCCGACAGGGAGTGGAAGAGACCCAGTACTTC
CAISRQGVEETQYF
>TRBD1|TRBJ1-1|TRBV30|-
TGTGCCTGGACAGGGGGCCCACCTGAAGCTTTCTTT
CAWTGGPPEAFF
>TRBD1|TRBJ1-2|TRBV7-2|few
TGTGCCAGCAGCCCTCAACTCGACAGGGCGGGCTACACCTTC
CASSPQLDRAGYTF
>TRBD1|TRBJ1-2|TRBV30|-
TGTGCCTGGAGTGCCACAGGGGACTACACCTTC
CAWSATGDYTF
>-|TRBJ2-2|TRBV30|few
TGTGCCTGGACATGGACAGAGAACACCGGGGAGCTGTTTTTT
CAWTWTENTGELFF
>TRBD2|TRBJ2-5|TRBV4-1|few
TGCGCCAGCAGCCCGGGACTAGCTGAAGAGACCCAGTACTTC
CASSPGLAEETQYF
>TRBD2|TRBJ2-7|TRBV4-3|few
TGCGCCAGCAGCCAAGAAGGGCGGGGGAATGAGCAGTACTTC
CASSQEGRGNEQYF
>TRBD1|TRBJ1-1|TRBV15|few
TGTGCCACCAGCACTTCGGGACAGGGGGCAGGTAAAGCTTTCTTT
CATSTSGQGAGKAFF
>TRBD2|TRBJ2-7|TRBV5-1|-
TGCGCCAGCAGCTTATCGACTAGCGGGGGGCCCTTCCCCTACGAGCAGTACTTC
CASSLSTSGGPFPYEQYF
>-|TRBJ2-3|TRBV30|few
TGTGCCTGGAGATCTATGACAGGCCTAGGGCAGTATTTT
CAWRSMTGLGQYF
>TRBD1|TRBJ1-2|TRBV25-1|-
TGTGCCAGCAGTGTGACAGGGGTTGGCTACACCTTC
CASSVTGVGYTF
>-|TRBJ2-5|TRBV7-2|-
TGTGCCAGCACCAAAACTTGGAGCTTGCGGGAGACCCAGTACTTC
CASTKTWSLRETQYF
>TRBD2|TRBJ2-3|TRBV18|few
TGTGCCAGCTCACCAGCGGGGGGAGTTGCAGATACGCAGTATTTT
CASSPAGGVADTQYF
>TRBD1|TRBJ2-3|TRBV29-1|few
TGCAGCGTTGACCCAACGGGACAGGGAAATCCTGGAACTAGCACAGATACGCAGTATTTT
CSVDPTGQGNPGTSTDTQYF
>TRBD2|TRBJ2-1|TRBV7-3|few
TGTGCCAGCAGCTCGACTAGCGGGGGTTATGAGCAGTTCTTC
CASSSTSGGYEQFF
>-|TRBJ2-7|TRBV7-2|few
TGTGCCAGCAGCCCCGGGACTCCTGAGGGGTACTTC
CASSPGTPEGYF
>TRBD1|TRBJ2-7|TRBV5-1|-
TGCGCCAGCACCGGGACAGGGGATCTCGAGCAGTACTTC
CASTGTGDLEQYF
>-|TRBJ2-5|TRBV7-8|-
TGTGCCAGCAGCTTAGTGTCGGAGACCCAGTACTTC
CASSLVSETQYF
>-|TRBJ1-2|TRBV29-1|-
TGCAGCGTTGAAGTGACAGCGTGGGATGAATATGGCGGCTACACCTTC
CSVEVTAWDEYGGYTF
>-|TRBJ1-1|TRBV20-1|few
TGCAGTGCTCAGGGGAACACTGAAGCTTTCTTT
CSAQGNTEAFF
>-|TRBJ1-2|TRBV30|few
TGTGCCGGGTGGCGAGGGAACTATGGCTACACCTTC
CAGWRGNYGYTF
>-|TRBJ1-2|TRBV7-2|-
TGTGCCAGCAGCTTAGGGACAGCACTTGGCTACACCTTC
CASSLGTALGYTF
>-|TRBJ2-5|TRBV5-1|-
TGCGCCAGCAGCTTGGCCGAGACGGGAGTGGAGACCCAGTACTTC
CASSLAETGVETQYF
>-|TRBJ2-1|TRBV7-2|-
TGTGCCAGCAGCTCCCTACAGGGAGTGGATGAGCAGTTCTTC
CASSSLQGVDEQFF
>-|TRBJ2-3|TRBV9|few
TGTGCCAGCAGCGTCGGACAGATCACAGATACGCAGTATTTT
CASSVGQITDTQYF
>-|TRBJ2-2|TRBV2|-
TGTGCCAGCAGTGACCTAGTTGATGTCGGTACTGGGGAGCTGTTTTTT
CASSDLVDVGTGELFF
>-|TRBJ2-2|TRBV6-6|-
TGTGCCAGCAGGGACCGGACAGCGGAGGTTTACGGGGAGCTGTTTTTT
CASRDRTAEVYGELFF
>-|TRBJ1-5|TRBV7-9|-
TGTGCCAGCAGCTCCAGCGACAGGAGGAATCAGCCCCAGCATTTT
CASSSSDRRNQPQHF
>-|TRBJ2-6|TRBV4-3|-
TGCGCCAGCAGCCAAGAAAGAGCCCCTGGGGCCAACGTCCTGACTTTC
CASSQERAPGANVLTF
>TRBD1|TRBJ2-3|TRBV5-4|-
TGTGCCAGCAGCTTACCTGGACAGGGGGTTTTGCATACGCAGTATTTT
CASSLPGQGVLHTQYF
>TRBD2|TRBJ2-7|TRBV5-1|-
TGCGCCAGCAGCTTGTCGGGTAGCGGGGGCAAAAGGGAGCAGTACTTC
CASSLSGSGGKREQYF
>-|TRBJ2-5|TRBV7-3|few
TGTGCCAGCAGCCCTGGGCCCCAGGGGACCGGGGAGACCCAGTACTTC
CASSPGPQGTGETQYF
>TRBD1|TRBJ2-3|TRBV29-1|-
TGCAGCGTTCTGGGACAGGGTACAACCAGAGATACGCAGTATTTT
CSVLGQGTTRDTQYF